The 30 T cell receptor beta chains listed next were all sequenced from one sample in a study of immune evolution from preneoplasia to lung adenocarcinoma. Sequencing used immunoSEQ multiplex PCR; TCRdb keeps in-frame clones, though not all of them. Of about 1,100 clones listed, roughly 80% were seen once; the top ten hold more than 6.5%. Sequences were obtained from FFPE atypical adenomatous hyperplasia tissue from the lung. Subset specified: atypical adenomatous hyperplasia (AAH), lung preneoplasia. These receptors all stem from a person between 65 and 79 years old with lung adenocarcinoma.

The V and J genes are TRBV2 and TRBJ2-7; possibly TRBD2 for D (6 bases). This CDR3 is 14 amino acids long. Trimming removed 0 bases at V and 3 bases at J, with 9 bases between. Germline V gene sequence: CDR1 SNHLY, CDR2 FYNNEI. The CDR3 is CASSEARGVYEQYF. CDR3 nucleotide sequence: TGTGCCAGCAGTGAAGCTCGCGGGGTCTACGAGCAGTACTTC.

This clone occurred once. The CDR3 coding sequence is TGCGCCAGCAGCCCCTCGAGGGCCTGGGCCGGGGAGCTGTTTTTT. The encoded protein is CASSPSRAWAGELFF. The chain links TRBV4-3 to TRBJ2-2; possibly TRBD2 for D (5 bases). The ends were cut back, 4 bases at V and 6 bases at J, with 15 bases in the middle. The V gene's germline CDR1 is LGHNA and CDR2 YSLEER. The CDR3 runs to 15 residues.

The J gene is TRBJ2-7, the V gene TRBV11-3; D gene uncertain. The CDR3 extends over 12 amino acids. Trimming removed 5 bases at V and 0 bases at J, with 5 bases between. Looked up from germline, CDR1 is SGHNT and CDR2 is YENEEA. The CDR3 sequence is CASSKTSYEQYF. The CDR3 DNA follows: TGTGCCAGCAGCAAGACCTCCTACGAGCAGTACTTC.

This clone was recorded once. At one boundary the junction diverges from the germline segment, which might be a read error. The V gene is TRBV13, the J gene TRBJ1-1; no clear D gene. This CDR3 spans 11 amino acids. The germline gives CDR1 PRHDT, CDR2 FYEKMQ (reference sequence). CDR3 in amino acids: CANSFQTEAFF. Here the CDR3 DNA reads TGTGCCAACAGCTTCCAAACTGAAGCTTTCTTT. Full variable domain (missing parts from reference TRBV13 and TRBJ1-1): AAGVIQSPRHLIKEKRETATLKCYPIPRHDTVYWYQQGPGQDPQFLISFYEKMQSDKGSIPDRFSAQQFSDYHSELNMSSLELGDSALYFCANSFQTEAFFGQGTRLTVV.

The V call is TRBV6-1, the J call TRBJ1-5; weak D call: TRBD1 (5 bases). This CDR3 is built from 15 residues. Trimming stripped 4 bases from V and 0 bases from J, with 10 bases between. Germline CDR1 MNHNS, CDR2 SASEGT. The CDR3 here is CASSGQGYSNQPQHF. In DNA form, the CDR3 reads TGTGCCAGCAGTGGCCAGGGTTATAGCAATCAGCCCCAGCATTTT.

The chain uses TRBV30 and TRBJ1-4; D remains unclear. Germline V gene sequence: CDR1 GTSNPN, CDR2 SVGIG (reference sequence). V was pared by 1 base and J by 7 bases, with 4 bases between. The CDR3 loop spans 11 amino acids. The CDR3 DNA follows: TGTGCCTGGAGTGGGAGTGAAAAACTGTTTTTT. Its protein product is CAWSGSEKLFF.

This chain uses TRBV11-3 with TRBJ2-7; 8 bases agree with TRBD1. The CDR3 runs to 14 residues. Looked up from germline, CDR1 is SGHNT and CDR2 is YENEEA. V dropped 5 bases and J dropped 5; count of bases not matched to a gene: 8. CDR3 sequence (DNA): TGTGCCAGCAGCGAGACAGGGGACGGGGACGAGCAGTACTTC. Encoded protein: CASSETGDGDEQYF.

In its sample, this clone was seen a few times. CDR3 sequence: CASSLSHTEAFF. CDR3 DNA sequence: TGTGCCAGCAGCCTATCCCACACTGAAGCTTTCTTT. The chain uses TRBV7-2 and TRBJ1-1; D is unclear. Germline values: CDR1 SGHTA, CDR2 FQGNSA. The CDR3 runs 12 residues. Trimming cost V 5 bases and J 3 bases, with 7 bases left between them. Complete variable domain (other parts from reference TRBV7-2 and TRBJ1-1): GAGVSQSPSNKVTEKGKDVELRCDPISGHTALYWYRQSLGQGLEFLIYFQGNSAPDKSGLPSDRFSAERTGGSVSTLTIQRTQQEDSAVYLCASSLSHTEAFFGQGTRLTVV.

J is TRBJ2-7 and V is TRBV4-3; possibly TRBD1 for D (5 bases). The CDR3 is made up of 15 amino acids. Trimming removed 0 bases from V and 0 bases from J, with 9 bases in between. Germline lookup yields CDR1 LGHNA and CDR2 YSLEER. DNA for the CDR3: TGCGCCAGCAGCCAAGACAGGGCCCGCTCCTACGAGCAGTACTTC. The encoded protein is CASSQDRARSYEQYF.

The J gene is TRBJ2-3, the V gene TRBV18; 9 nucleotides agree with TRBD2. The CDR3 covers 16 residues. The V gene's germline CDR1 is KGHSH and CDR2 LQKENI. Unmatched junction bases numbered 3, after V lost 0 bases and J lost 2 bases. The chain's CDR3 is CASSPPTSGYTDTQYF. In DNA, the CDR3 is TGTGCCAGCTCACCACCCACTAGCGGGTACACAGATACGCAGTATTTT.

This chain uses TRBV6-6 with TRBJ1-5; TRBD1 matches 7 bases. J lost 6 bases, V lost 4 bases, and 6 bases had no gene match. Germline CDR1 is MNHNY and CDR2 is SVGAGI (reference sequence). The CDR3 has 14 amino acids. CDR3: CASSWTGSSQPQHF. CDR3 DNA: TGTGCCAGCAGTTGGACAGGCTCCAGTCAGCCCCAGCATTTT.

The CDR3 region is CASSLVPPYEQYF. The CDR3 nucleotides read TGTGCCAGCAGTTTAGTACCACCCTACGAGCAGTACTTC. The V and J genes are TRBV27 and TRBJ2-7; D not resolved. Germline CDR1 MNHEY, CDR2 SMNVEV (reference sequence). The CDR3 loop spans 13 amino acids. Trimming shortened V by 2 bases and J by 2 bases, and 7 bases separated the two germline ends.

The table lists this clone with a few counts. The V and J genes are TRBV27 and TRBJ2-3; 9 bases are shared with TRBD1. V lost 5 bases and J lost 5; bases outside the gene matches: 8. Germline CDR1 MNHEY, CDR2 SMNVEV (reference sequence). This CDR3 is built from 15 residues. The CDR3 is CASSAPTGGIDTQYF. The CDR3 DNA follows: TGTGCCAGCAGTGCCCCCACAGGGGGCATAGATACGCAGTATTTT.

CDR3 in amino acids: CASGLVRGQGRNYGYTF. CDR3 nucleotide sequence: TGTGCTAGTGGTTTGGTAAGGGGACAGGGGAGAAACTATGGCTACACCTTC. The genes are TRBV12-5 and TRBJ1-2, with 10 positions matching TRBD1. J was trimmed by 2 bases and V by 0 bases; bases with no gene match: 6. The CDR3 runs 17 residues. Germline CDR1 and CDR2: LGHNT and FRNRAP.

J is TRBJ2-1 and V is TRBV18; D ambiguous. The germline gives CDR1 KGHSH, CDR2 LQKENI. The V end was cut by 3 bases, the J end by 10 bases, with 13 bases between. The CDR3 has 13 amino acids. The CDR3 bases are TGTGCCAGCTCACCCACACCGCAGGCGGAGCAGTTCTTC. It is translated as CASSPTPQAEQFF.

This clone occurred once. The chain recombines TRBV5-1 with TRBJ2-3; D gene uncertain. The length of the CDR3 is 13 residues. Germline-derived CDR1 and CDR2 are SGHRS and YFSETQ. V was clipped by 4 bases and J by 2 bases, with 8 bases between them. Here the CDR3 DNA reads TGCGCCAGCAGCACCCATTACACAGATACGCAGTATTTT. Protein product: CASSTHYTDTQYF.

The J gene is TRBJ2-5, the V gene TRBV15; 8 bases are shared with TRBD2. Germline loops: CDR1 LNHNV, CDR2 YYDKDF (reference sequence). The CDR3 totals 19 residues. V was clipped by 2 bases and J by 1 base; unmatched bases: 15. The CDR3 DNA reads as TGTGCCACCAGCAGAAGGACCGGCGCCCTAGCGGGCTTCCAAGAGACCCAGTACTTC. Its protein product is CATSRRTGALAGFQETQYF. Filled out from reference TRBV15 and TRBJ2-5, the complete variable domain reads DAMVIQNPRYQVTQFGKPVTLSCSQTLNHNVMYWYQQKSSQAPKLLFHYYDKDFNNEADTPDNFQSRRPNTSFCFLDIRSPGLGDTAMYLCATSRRTGALAGFQETQYFGPGTRLLVL.

The V call is TRBV11-2, the J call TRBJ2-7; no clear D. Germline V gives CDR1 SGHAT, CDR2 FQNNGV. The CDR3 sequence is 13 residues long. V gave up 1 base and J gave up 6 bases, with 10 bases separating them. The DNA of the CDR3 is TGTGCCAGCAGCTTAGGCTCAGGTGGCGAGCAGTACTTC. It encodes CASSLGSGGEQYF.

The genes are TRBV27 and TRBJ2-7, with 7 bases fitting TRBD1. The CDR3 contains 11 residues. The V and J ends lost 6 bases and 12 bases, in that order; junction bases with no gene match: 8. The germline V gene encodes CDR1 MNHEY and CDR2 SMNVEV (reference sequence). The CDR3 region is CASRGDRVWYF. CDR3 coding DNA: TGTGCCAGCAGGGGCGACAGGGTTTGGTACTTC.

On this clone itself: The junction differs from germline at one of its ends, possibly a read error. As DNA, the CDR3 is TGCGCCAGCAGCCAAGTGCAGGGTACGAACTCCGGGGAGCTGTTTTTT. It translates to CASSQVQGTNSGELFF. The V and J genes are TRBV4-1 and TRBJ2-2; D may be TRBD1 (5 bases). CDR1 is MGHRA and CDR2 is YSYEKL in the germline V gene. The CDR3 extends over 16 amino acids.

This clone came up a few times. The V and J genes are TRBV5-6 and TRBJ1-2; 8 bases fit TRBD1. CDR1 is SGHDT, CDR2 YYEEEE, per germline. The length of the CDR3 is 14 residues. After removal of 4 bases from V and 7 bases from J, the junction contained 9 bases not matched to a gene. The CDR3 DNA is TGTGCCAGCAGCCGACAGACAGGGGTACGTGGCTACACCTTC. This encodes CASSRQTGVRGYTF.

The chain carries TRBV19 and TRBJ1-2; D is possibly TRBD1 (6 bases). CDR1 is LNHDA, CDR2 SQIVND, per germline (reference sequence). Trimming stripped 3 bases from V and 4 bases from J, with 15 bases between. This CDR3 has 15 residues. As DNA, the CDR3 is TGTGCCAGTAGTATTGACGGACAGTTTCCCTATGGCTACACCTTC. This codes for CASSIDGQFPYGYTF.

The chain is built from TRBV2 and TRBJ1-5; TRBD1 matches at 10 bases. The CDR3 is 13 residues long. The ends lost 7 bases at V and 7 bases at J; junction bases unmatched: 4. Germline loops: CDR1 SNHLY, CDR2 FYNNEI. In nucleotides, the CDR3 is TGTGCCAGCATGGACAGGGGGACGCAGCCCCAGCATTTT. This sequence encodes CASMDRGTQPQHF.

The chain carries TRBV2 and TRBJ2-5, with D perhaps matching TRBD1 or TRBD2 (6 bases each). Germline V gene sequence: CDR1 SNHLY, CDR2 FYNNEI. Trimming removed 6 bases from V and 6 bases from J, with 14 bases in between. The length of the CDR3 is 13 residues. As DNA, the CDR3 is TGTGCCAGCAGGGAGGGGGGTTCCAAGACCCAGTACTTC. It encodes CASREGGSKTQYF.

The chain has TRBV11-2 and TRBJ2-7; TRBD2 might be the D (6 bases). Germline V gene lookup returns CDR1 SGHAT and CDR2 FQNNGV. Deletions cut 2 bases from V and 4 bases from J, with 15 bases between. This CDR3 has 15 residues. The CDR3 DNA is TGTGCCAGCAGCTTAAACTCGGGAGCTAAATACGAGCAGTACTTC. This encodes CASSLNSGAKYEQYF.

V gene TRBV19 combines with J gene TRBJ2-7, with unresolved D. This CDR3 has 13 residues. Trimming removed 2 bases at V and 0 bases at J, with 5 bases between. Germline V gene data show CDR1 as LNHDA and CDR2 as SQIVND (reference sequence). CDR3 sequence: CASSITDSYEQYF. CDR3 coding DNA: TGTGCCAGTAGTATAACAGACTCCTACGAGCAGTACTTC.

This chain uses TRBV9 with TRBJ1-3, with D uncertain. The germline V gene encodes CDR1 SGDLS and CDR2 YYNGEE. The CDR3 spans 15 residues. The V end was cut by 6 bases, the J end by 0 bases, with 13 bases between. The CDR3 loop reads CASTGRPSSGNTIYF. The CDR3 region has the DNA TGTGCCAGCACCGGAAGACCTAGCTCTGGAAACACCATATATTTT.

The chain couples TRBV6-5 to TRBJ2-2, with a possible D match to TRBD2 (5 bases). CDR3 length: 16 residues. V was trimmed by 4 bases and J by 3 bases, leaving 15 bases between them. Per the germline V gene, CDR1 is MNHEY and CDR2 is SVGAGI. The chain's CDR3 is CASSSREGEYTGELFF. CDR3 DNA: TGTGCCAGCAGTTCCCGTGAGGGAGAGTACACCGGGGAGCTGTTTTTT.

The chain carries TRBV4-2 and TRBJ2-1; 13 bases fit TRBD2. The trim removed 1 base at V and 7 bases at J, leaving 4 bases unmatched. The CDR3 length is 16 residues. Looked up from germline, CDR1 is LGHNA and CDR2 is YNFKEQ. CDR3 bases: TGTGCCAGCAGCCAAGGCGGACTAGCGGGAGCTAATGAGCAGTTCTTC. It codes for CASSQGGLAGANEQFF.

This chain links TRBV5-1 with TRBJ2-3; 8 nucleotides line up with TRBD2. Germline assignment: CDR1 SGHRS and CDR2 YFSETQ. The CDR3 contains 15 residues. V gave up 4 bases and J gave up 4 bases; unmatched junction bases: 8. The CDR3 protein is CASSGGGRSADTQYF. Written as DNA, the CDR3 is TGCGCCAGCAGCGGCGGCGGGAGGAGCGCAGATACGCAGTATTTT.